These 32 T cell receptor beta chains were all obtained from the same sample, sequenced in a study of blood T cell repertoires in COVID-19. Method: immunoSEQ multiplex PCR; TCRdb's copy keeps in-frame clones and lacks some. The sample holds 200,000 to 250,000 clones, roughly 76% seen once. Input material: peripheral blood. These TCRs come from a woman older than 75 with COVID-19, enrolled during active disease.

The chain couples TRBV4-2 to TRBJ1-1; D is possibly TRBD1 (6 bases). Germline CDR1 and CDR2: LGHNA and YNFKEQ. The CDR3 loop spans 16 amino acids. V lost 3 bases, J lost 1 base, and 15 bases lay in between. Here the CDR3 DNA reads TGTGCCAGCAGCCATAAGTTTTGGACAGAGAACACTGAAGCTTTCTTT. The encoded protein is CASSHKFWTENTEAFF.

This sequence joins TRBV15 and TRBJ1-5, with D tentatively TRBD1 (5 bases). The CDR3 is made up of 18 amino acids. Germline V lookup: CDR1 LNHNV, CDR2 YYDKDF (reference sequence). Trimming pared 0 bases from V and 0 bases from J, leaving 15 bases between. CDR3 in DNA: TGTGCCACCAGCAGAGAAAGACAGCGTAATTATAGCAATCAGCCCCAGCATTTT. It codes for CATSRERQRNYSNQPQHF. The full variable domain, with the rest looked up from reference TRBV15 and TRBJ1-5, is DAMVIQNPRYQVTQFGKPVTLSCSQTLNHNVMYWYQQKSSQAPKLLFHYYDKDFNNEADTPDNFQSRRPNTSFCFLDIRSPGLGDTAMYLCATSRERQRNYSNQPQHFGDGTRLSIL.

This clone was recorded only once. The rearrangement joins TRBV5-1 to TRBJ1-3, with D hard to call. This CDR3 is 15 amino acids long. CDR1 and CDR2 (germline): SGHRS, YFSETQ. Deletions cut 4 bases from V and 3 bases from J, with 14 bases between. The CDR3 spells CASSPDPGGGNTIYF. CDR3 in DNA: TGCGCCAGCAGCCCGGACCCCGGAGGTGGAAACACCATATATTTT. Supplemented by reference TRBV5-1 and TRBJ1-3, the full variable domain reads KAGVTQTPRYLIKTRGQQVTLSCSPISGHRSVSWYQQTPGQGLQFLFEYFSETQRNKGNFPGRFSGRQFSNSRSEMNVSTLELGDSALYLCASSPDPGGGNTIYFGEGSWLTVV.

This chain connects TRBV23-1 to TRBJ1-5; D may be TRBD1 (5 bases). TRBV23-1 is marked as an open reading frame, function uncertain. V was pared by 0 bases and J by 0 bases, with 27 bases between. CDR3 length: 22 amino acids. In DNA form, the CDR3 reads TGCGCCAGCAGTCAATCCTCAGATTGGAATACAGGTCTGGCCGATAGCAATCAGCCCCAGCATTTT. Amino acid sequence: CASSQSSDWNTGLADSNQPQHF.

The chain uses TRBV28 and TRBJ2-7, with 10 bases aligning to TRBD2. The V segment lost 7 bases and the J segment 2 bases; nucleotides outside the gene matches: 8. The germline gives CDR1 MDHEN, CDR2 SYDVKM. The CDR3 length is 15 residues. The CDR3 sequence: CASTPGLAETYEQYF. Here the CDR3 DNA reads TGTGCCAGCACTCCAGGACTAGCGGAAACCTACGAGCAGTACTTC.

The chain is built from TRBV19 and TRBJ1-5; TRBD1 matches 7 bases. The CDR3 has 14 amino acids. The germline V gene has CDR1 LNHDA and CDR2 SQIVND (reference sequence). The V gene end was trimmed by 5 bases and the J gene end by 7 bases; junction bases not matched to a gene: 8. The CDR3 sequence is CASSLRQGGQPQHF. DNA for the CDR3: TGTGCCAGTAGTTTAAGACAGGGTGGCCAGCCCCAGCATTTT.

The chain has TRBV20-1 and TRBJ2-3, with D possibly being TRBD2 (5 bases). The CDR3 is 13 amino acids. Trimming removed 3 bases at V and 5 bases at J, with 12 bases between. The germline V gene encodes CDR1 DFQATT and CDR2 SNEGSKA (reference sequence). The CDR3 spells CSASPGVGDTQYF. The CDR3 bases are TGCAGTGCTAGTCCCGGGGTGGGAGATACGCAGTATTTT.

This clone was observed once. This chain links TRBV27 with TRBJ1-1; no definite D call. This CDR3 region has 18 residues. The V end lost 4 bases, the J end lost 1 base, and 22 bases lay between the germline ends. CDR1 is MNHEY and CDR2 is SMNVEV in the germline V gene (reference sequence). The CDR3 is CASSSLRFRRSTNTEAFF. The CDR3 DNA follows: TGTGCCAGCAGTTCCCTTCGTTTCAGGCGTAGTACGAACACTGAAGCTTTCTTT.

This rearrangement joins TRBV7-9 to TRBJ1-6, with no clear D. The length of the CDR3 is 14 residues. Germline V gene sequence: CDR1 SEHNR, CDR2 FQNEAQ (reference sequence). Trimming pared 10 bases from V and 1 base from J, leaving 11 bases between. The CDR3 DNA sequence: TGTGCCAACGGACCGGGGTCCTATAATTCACCCCTCCACTTT. It specifies CANGPGSYNSPLHF.

This clone showed up just once. The V gene is TRBV9, the J gene TRBJ1-5; weak D call: TRBD1 (5 bases). The CDR3 is 15 amino acids. Germline CDR1 is SGDLS and CDR2 is YYNGEE. Trimming removed 2 bases from V and 3 bases from J, with 12 bases in between. CDR3 amino acids: CASSVSVGVNQPQHF. The CDR3 nucleotides are TGTGCCAGCAGCGTCAGCGTAGGGGTCAATCAGCCCCAGCATTTT.

The J gene is TRBJ2-1, the V gene TRBV7-9, with TRBD2 identical over 10 bases. Germline trimming cut 2 bases from V and 3 bases from J; bases unmatched to any gene: 4. This CDR3 region has 16 residues. The germline CDR1 and CDR2 sequences are SEHNR and FQNEAQ (reference sequence). CDR3 loop: CASSLTSGKVYNEQFF. The CDR3 DNA sequence: TGTGCCAGCAGCTTAACTAGCGGGAAAGTCTACAATGAGCAGTTCTTC.

CDR3 sequence (DNA): TGTGCCAGCAGCCAGCCAAAAGGCTGGGGGCAGCAGTACTTC. Its protein is CASSQPKGWGQQYF. The chain employs TRBV14 and TRBJ2-7, with D possibly matching TRBD1 (6 bases). The CDR3 is 14 amino acids. In germline, CDR1 is SGHDN, CDR2 FVKESK. V gave up 3 bases and J gave up 8 bases, with 17 bases separating them.

In its sample, this clone was seen a few times. CDR3 sequence: CASSPSGQAAFF. The CDR3 coding sequence is TGCGCCAGCAGCCCCTCGGGACAAGCAGCTTTCTTT. This chain joins TRBV5-1 and TRBJ1-1; D possibly corresponds to TRBD1 (6 bases). V was clipped by 4 bases and J by 10 bases, with 14 bases between them. Germline lookup yields CDR1 SGHRS and CDR2 YFSETQ. This CDR3 spans 12 amino acids.

The rearrangement joins TRBV18 to TRBJ2-2; 7 bases line up with TRBD2. Germline V gene data show CDR1 as KGHSH and CDR2 as LQKENI. The CDR3 is 16 residues long. The V and J ends lost 2 bases and 2 bases, in that order; junction bases with no gene match: 5. In DNA, the CDR3 is TGTGCCAGCTCACCAACGGCTAGCGGAAACACCGGGGAGCTGTTTTTT. As protein: CASSPTASGNTGELFF.

The chain is built from TRBV4-2 and TRBJ2-7; 12 bases match TRBD2. V lost 0 bases to trimming and J lost 1 base; unmatched junction nucleotides: 7. CDR1 is LGHNA and CDR2 is YNFKEQ in the germline V gene. CDR3 length: 18 amino acids. The CDR3 sequence: CASSQDRGGLAGSYEQYF. CDR3 in DNA: TGTGCCAGCAGCCAAGATCGCGGTGGACTAGCGGGGTCCTACGAGCAGTACTTC.

This chain joins TRBV19 and TRBJ1-3; D is uncertain. Germline assignment: CDR1 LNHDA and CDR2 SQIVND (reference sequence). V was trimmed by 6 bases and J by 9 bases, leaving 15 bases between them. The CDR3 is 13 residues long. CDR3 sequence (DNA): TGTGCCAGTAGGACTGTAGGTGGTGGCACCATATATTTT. Its translation is CASRTVGGGTIYF.

This clone occurred many times. The gene calls are TRBV5-1 and TRBJ2-3, with 10 bases identical to TRBD2. Germline V gives CDR1 SGHRS, CDR2 YFSETQ. V lost 4 bases to trimming and J lost 1 base; unmatched junction nucleotides: 3. The CDR3 sequence is 15 residues long. The CDR3 nucleotides are TGCGCCAGCAGCAGAGGACTAGCGGGCACAGATACGCAGTATTTT. It codes for CASSRGLAGTDTQYF.

The rearrangement uses TRBV24-1 and TRBJ2-2; a possible D gene is TRBD2 (6 bases). V dropped 6 bases and J dropped 5 bases, with 12 bases sitting between them. This CDR3 has 14 amino acids. Germline values: CDR1 KGHDR, CDR2 SFDVKD. The CDR3 DNA reads TGTGCCACCAGTAGTCAGGGAGGAACCGGGGAGCTGTTTTTT. It is translated as CATSSQGGTGELFF.

The chain joins TRBV29-1 to TRBJ2-1; D gene unclear. The CDR3 contains 11 residues. Trimming removed 4 bases at V and 7 bases at J, with 8 bases between. The germline CDR1 and CDR2 sequences are SQVTM and ANQGSEA. CDR3 amino acids: CSVASLNEQFF. The CDR3 DNA reads TGCAGCGTTGCGAGTCTGAATGAGCAGTTCTTC.

The chain is built from TRBV5-6 and TRBJ2-7, with 9 nucleotides matching TRBD1. The junction had 6 bases not matched to a gene; V was cut back by 4 bases and J by 1 base. This CDR3 contains 15 residues. Germline assignment: CDR1 SGHDT and CDR2 YYEEEE. The CDR3 reads CASSAPGQGSYEQYF. The DNA of the CDR3 is TGTGCCAGCAGCGCCCCGGGACAGGGTTCCTACGAGCAGTACTTC.

The chain links TRBV29-1 to TRBJ1-1; 9 bases match TRBD1. The germline V gene has CDR1 SQVTM and CDR2 ANQGSEA. CDR3 length equals 13 residues. V lost 7 bases to trimming and J lost 3 bases; unmatched junction nucleotides: 6. The CDR3 region has the DNA TGCAGCGGATGGACAGGGGTAGACACTGAAGCTTTCTTT. Its translation is CSGWTGVDTEAFF.

The rearrangement uses TRBV27 and TRBJ1-6; perhaps TRBD1 as D (6 bases). V lost 2 bases and J 16 bases, leaving 15 bases between the germline ends. Per germline, CDR1 MNHEY and CDR2 SMNVEV (reference sequence). This CDR3 is built from 13 residues. The CDR3 protein is CASSLHRQVPLHF. CDR3 nucleotides: TGTGCCAGCAGTTTACATCGACAGGTCCCTCTCCACTTT.

The chain carries TRBV10-3 and TRBJ2-3; D gene unclear. The germline V gene has CDR1 ENHRY and CDR2 SYGVKD. The CDR3 runs to 15 residues. Trimming removed 0 bases at V and 2 bases at J, with 9 bases between. This chain's CDR3 is CAISESGDLTDTQYF. CDR3 sequence (DNA): TGTGCCATCAGTGAGTCCGGAGACCTCACAGATACGCAGTATTTT.

The V call is TRBV28, the J call TRBJ2-7, with D possibly being TRBD2 (5 bases). The CDR3 has 12 residues. Germline V gene sequence: CDR1 MDHEN, CDR2 SYDVKM. CDR3 amino acids: CVVREALYEQYF. CDR3 DNA: TGTGTCGTCCGGGAAGCCCTATACGAGCAGTACTTC.

This sequence joins TRBV21-1 and TRBJ2-1; the DNA was not used to check the table's D call, TRBD2. TRBV21-1 is annotated as a pseudogene. CDR3 length: 14 amino acids. The CDR3 DNA sequence: TGTGCCAGCAGCAACGAGGACTGCCGGGTGGAGCAGTTCTTC. Protein: CASSNEDCRVEQFF.

This clone showed up just a few times. The chain uses TRBV27 and TRBJ1-5; unclear D gene. V was shortened by 6 bases and J by 2 bases, with 11 bases between the two germline ends. This CDR3 is 14 amino acids long. The V gene's germline CDR1 is MNHEY and CDR2 SMNVEV (reference sequence). CDR3 in amino acids: CASSPGRGNQPQHF. CDR3 DNA: TGTGCCAGCAGCCCCGGCCGGGGCAATCAGCCCCAGCATTTT.

This clone was counted only a few times. The V and J genes are TRBV6-1 and TRBJ2-7; 10 bases agree with TRBD2. The CDR3 is made up of 17 amino acids. Trimming cost V 0 bases and J 1 base; bases outside gene matches: 6. Germline-derived CDR1 and CDR2 are MNHNS and SASEGT. This CDR3 is CASSEARSGRGSYEQYF. CDR3 DNA sequence: TGTGCCAGCAGTGAAGCGAGGAGCGGGAGGGGGTCCTACGAGCAGTACTTC.

The chain carries TRBV28 and TRBJ2-7; TRBD1 is a possible D gene (5 bases). There are 12 residues in the CDR3. The germline gives CDR1 MDHEN, CDR2 SYDVKM. Trimming took off 6 bases at V and 5 bases at J, with 11 bases between the two ends. The CDR3 DNA is TGTGCCAGCAGACTTTCAGGGAACGAGCAGTACTTC. Protein product: CASRLSGNEQYF.

The chain is built from TRBV5-1 and TRBJ2-1, with TRBD2 matching 16 bases. Unmatched junction bases numbered 6, after V lost 4 bases and J lost 2 bases. Germline V gene data show CDR1 as SGHRS and CDR2 as YFSETQ. CDR3 length: 18 amino acids. This CDR3 reads CASSQGLAGGRTYNEQFF. CDR3 sequence (DNA): TGCGCCAGCAGCCAGGGACTAGCGGGAGGGCGGACCTACAATGAGCAGTTCTTC.

The chain is built from TRBV6-5 and TRBJ2-1, with 7 bases identical to TRBD1. The germline gives CDR1 MNHEY, CDR2 SVGAGI. With V trimmed by 6 bases and J by 3 bases, 8 bases remained unmatched. This CDR3 region has 15 residues. The CDR3 sequence: CASRGQGVLYNEQFF. In DNA, the CDR3 is TGTGCCAGCAGGGGGCAGGGGGTACTCTACAATGAGCAGTTCTTC.

The rearrangement joins TRBV10-3 to TRBJ2-1; 10 bases match TRBD1. The CDR3 is made up of 14 amino acids. The trim removed 7 bases at V and 7 bases at J, leaving 7 bases unmatched. The V gene's germline CDR1 is ENHRY and CDR2 SYGVKD. The CDR3 region has the DNA TGTGCCATCAAAAAAGGGACAGGGGAAAATGAGCAGTTCTTC. It translates to CAIKKGTGENEQFF.

The chain carries TRBV29-1 and TRBJ1-1; D call uncertain. The germline V gene has CDR1 SQVTM and CDR2 ANQGSEA. Trimming removed 5 bases at V and 1 base at J, with 14 bases between. The CDR3 has 14 residues. CDR3: CSVFRRTPNTEAFF. Here the CDR3 DNA reads TGCAGCGTTTTCCGTAGAACCCCGAACACTGAAGCTTTCTTT.